The following is a T cell receptor (beta chain) sequence with its context. These data are taken from a study of lymphopenia after photon versus proton radiotherapy. Libraries were prepared by immunoSEQ multiplex PCR; TCRdb keeps only in-frame clonotypes and omits some of them. This sample has 75,000 to 95,000 clones, with around four fifths found just once. The sequence was collected from a man aged 55 to 70 with pancreatic cancer. Sample: peripheral blood, taken from a patient treated with proton-based radiotherapy.

CDR3 coding DNA: TGCAGCGCTGAGGGGTTCATGGGCGAAAAACTGTTTTTT. Translating it yields CSAEGFMGEKLFF. V usage is TRBV29-1 and J usage is TRBJ1-4; D might be TRBD1 (5 bases). With 7 bases removed from V and 8 bases from J, the gap between germline ends came to 17 bases. The CDR3 runs to 13 residues. Germline assignment: CDR1 SQVTM and CDR2 ANQGSEA.